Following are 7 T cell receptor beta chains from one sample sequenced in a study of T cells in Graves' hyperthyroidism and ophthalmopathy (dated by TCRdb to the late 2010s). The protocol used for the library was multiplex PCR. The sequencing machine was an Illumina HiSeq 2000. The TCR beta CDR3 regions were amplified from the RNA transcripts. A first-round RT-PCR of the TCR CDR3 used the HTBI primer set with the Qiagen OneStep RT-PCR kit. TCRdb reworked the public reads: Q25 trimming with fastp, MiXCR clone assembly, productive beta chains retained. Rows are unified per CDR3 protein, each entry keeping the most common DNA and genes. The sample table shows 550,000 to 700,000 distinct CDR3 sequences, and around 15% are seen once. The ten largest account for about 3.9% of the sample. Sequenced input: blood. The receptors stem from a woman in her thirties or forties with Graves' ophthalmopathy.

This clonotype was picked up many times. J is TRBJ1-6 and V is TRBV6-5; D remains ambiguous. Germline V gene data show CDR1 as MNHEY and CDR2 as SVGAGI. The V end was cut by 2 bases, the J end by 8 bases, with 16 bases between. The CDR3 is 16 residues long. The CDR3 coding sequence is TGTGCCAGCAGTTACCGGCGGTCAGCCCGGGATTCACCCCTCCACTTT. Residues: CASSYRRSARDSPLHF.

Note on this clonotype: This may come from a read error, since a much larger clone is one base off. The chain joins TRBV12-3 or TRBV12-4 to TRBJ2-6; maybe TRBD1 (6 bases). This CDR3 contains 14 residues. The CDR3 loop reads CASSSPVGANILTF. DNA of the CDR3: TGTGCCAGCAGTTCCCCAGTGGGGGCCAACATCCTGACTTTC.

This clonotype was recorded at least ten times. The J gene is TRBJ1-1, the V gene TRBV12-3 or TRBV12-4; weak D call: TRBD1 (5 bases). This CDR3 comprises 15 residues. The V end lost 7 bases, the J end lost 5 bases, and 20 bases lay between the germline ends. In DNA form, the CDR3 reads TGTGCCAGCACCCCTTCATGGAGGGGAGCGACTGAAGCTTTCTTT. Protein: CASTPSWRGATEAFF.

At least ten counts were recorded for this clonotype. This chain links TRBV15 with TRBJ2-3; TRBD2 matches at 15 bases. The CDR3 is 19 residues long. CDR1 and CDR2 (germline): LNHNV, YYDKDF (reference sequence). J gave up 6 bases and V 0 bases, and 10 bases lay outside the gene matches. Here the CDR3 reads CATSRDGLSGTSGRDTQYF. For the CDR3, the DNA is TGTGCCACCAGCAGAGATGGATTATCGGGGACTAGCGGGAGGGATACGCAGTATTTT.

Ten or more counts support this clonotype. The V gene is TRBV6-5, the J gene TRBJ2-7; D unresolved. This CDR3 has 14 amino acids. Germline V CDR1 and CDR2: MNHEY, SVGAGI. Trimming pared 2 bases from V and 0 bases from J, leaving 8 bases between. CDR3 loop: CASSYDRTSYEQYF. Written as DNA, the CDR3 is TGTGCCAGCAGTTACGACCGAACCTCCTACGAGCAGTACTTC.

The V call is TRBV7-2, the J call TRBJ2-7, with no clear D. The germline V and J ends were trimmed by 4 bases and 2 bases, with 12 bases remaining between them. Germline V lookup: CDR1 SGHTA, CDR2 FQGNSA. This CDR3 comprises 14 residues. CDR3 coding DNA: TGTGCCAGCAGCTCTTTATCGACCCCCTACGAGCAGTACTTC. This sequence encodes CASSSLSTPYEQYF.

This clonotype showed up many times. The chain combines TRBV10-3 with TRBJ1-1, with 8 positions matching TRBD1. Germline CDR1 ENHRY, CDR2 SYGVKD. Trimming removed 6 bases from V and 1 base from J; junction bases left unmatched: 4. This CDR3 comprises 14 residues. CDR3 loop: CAIRAQGGNTEAFF. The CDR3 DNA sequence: TGTGCCATCAGAGCACAGGGGGGGAACACTGAAGCTTTCTTT.